This is a list of T cell receptor beta chains from one sample in a study of blood T cell repertoires in COVID-19. Sequencing used immunoSEQ multiplex PCR; TCRdb keeps in-frame clones, though not all of them. The table has around 150,000 clones, approximately 84% seen once; the top ten hold 20% to 25%. The sample comprised peripheral blood. Receptor source: an elderly woman with acute or convalescent COVID-19. Each CDR3 is given with its conserved first and last residue. The D gene is left open where the match is weak. Clone size is shown for a subset of rows, as once, few, many or a class of expanded clone.

TRBJ2-2	.	TRBV3-1/TRBV3-2	TRBD2	CASSQTSGRGTGELFF	TGTGCCAGCAGCCAGACTAGCGGGAGAGGCACCGGGGAGCTGTTTTTT
TRBJ1-1	.	TRBV5-1	TRBD1	CASSWGQGALTEAFF	TGCGCCAGCAGCTGGGGACAGGGGGCTCTCACTGAAGCTTTCTTT
TRBJ2-7	.	TRBV5-5	.	CASSEGPGVNYEQYF	TGTGCCAGCAGCGAAGGCCCCGGGGTGAACTACGAGCAGTACTTC
TRBJ1-2	once	TRBV12-2	.	CASRFGRGGGYTF	TGTGCAAGTCGCTTTGGACGGGGAGGGGGCTACACCTTC
TRBJ1-5	.	TRBV4-1	.	CASSQVGNGNQPQHF	TGCGCCAGCAGCCAAGTTGGCAACGGCAATCAGCCCCAGCATTTT
TRBJ2-5	.	TRBV2	TRBD2	CASRATSAGGQETQYF	TGTGCCAGCAGGGCCACTTCCGCGGGAGGGCAAGAGACCCAGTACTTC
TRBJ2-1	.	TRBV5-1	TRBD2	CASSFSGSNEQFF	TGCGCCAGCAGCTTTAGCGGGAGCAATGAGCAGTTCTTC
TRBJ2-7	.	TRBV30	TRBD1	CAWSPTGVGEQYF	TGTGCCTGGAGTCCTACAGGGGTTGGGGAGCAGTACTTC
TRBJ2-1	.	TRBV5-6	TRBD2	CASSLVGLAGVNEQFF	TGTGCCAGCAGCTTGGTCGGGCTAGCGGGGGTTAATGAGCAGTTCTTC
TRBJ1-1	.	TRBV5-5	.	CASSVYAGGTEAFF	TGTGCCAGCAGCGTTTACGCGGGGGGCACTGAAGCTTTCTTT
TRBJ2-7	.	TRBV7-6	.	CASSLGLTGATYEQYF	TGTGCCAGCAGCTTAGGACTAACCGGAGCCACTTACGAGCAGTACTTC
TRBJ2-3	.	TRBV5-1	.	CASSLSGTTDTQYF	TGCGCCAGCAGCTTGAGCGGAACAACAGATACGCAGTATTTT
TRBJ1-5	few	TRBV6-5	.	CASSYDNNQPQHF	TGTGCCAGCAGTTACGACAACAATCAGCCCCAGCATTTT
TRBJ1-1	.	TRBV5-1	TRBD1	CASSLATGTGTGRVNTEAFF	TGCGCCAGCAGCTTGGCGACAGGGACCGGGACAGGGAGGGTGAACACTGAAGCTTTCTTT
TRBJ2-3	.	TRBV4-1	TRBD2	CASSQEVRLADTDTQYF	TGCGCCAGCAGCCAAGAAGTTCGACTAGCGGACACAGATACGCAGTATTTT
TRBJ2-1	.	TRBV4-1	TRBD2	CASSQASGSSYNEQFF	TGCGCCAGCAGCCAAGCTAGCGGGAGCTCCTACAATGAGCAGTTCTTC
TRBJ1-1	.	TRBV12-3/TRBV12-4	.	CASSPGRGTAFF	TGTGCCAGCAGCCCCGGTCGGGGAACGGCTTTCTTT
TRBJ2-5	.	TRBV7-2	TRBD2	CASSLLLAGEGTQYF	TGTGCCAGCAGCTTATTGCTAGCGGGAGAGGGGACCCAGTACTTC
TRBJ1-1	.	TRBV19	.	CASKTGGATEAFF	TGTGCCAGTAAAACCGGGGGGGCGACTGAAGCTTTCTTT
TRBJ2-5	.	TRBV21-1	.	CASSPPGTGGPETQYF	TGTGCCAGCAGCCCCCCCGGGACAGGGGGTCCGGAGACCCAGTACTTC
TRBJ2-7	.	TRBV18	.	CASSPRQGSSYEQYF	TGTGCCAGCTCACCAAGGCAGGGGTCGTCCTACGAGCAGTACTTC
TRBJ2-3	once	TRBV9	TRBD2	CASTQNAGGATDTQYF	TGTGCCAGCACCCAAAATGCGGGGGGGGCCACAGATACGCAGTATTTT
TRBJ1-2	.	TRBV14	TRBD1	CASSPAPGGYGYTF	TGTGCCAGCAGCCCGGCCCCAGGGGGCTATGGCTACACCTTC
TRBJ1-1	.	TRBV6-1	.	CASSGAPRVVAFF	TGTGCCAGCAGTGGAGCCCCCAGGGTGGTAGCTTTCTTT
TRBJ1-2	.	TRBV5-6	.	CASSPGGRESLNYGYTF	TGTGCCAGCAGCCCGGGGGGCAGGGAGTCCCTTAACTATGGCTACACCTTC
TRBJ2-4	.	TRBV5-1	.	CASSSPGSKNIQYF	TGCGCCAGCAGCTCCCCGGGGTCCAAAAACATTCAGTACTTC
TRBJ2-5	.	TRBV14	.	CASSQAGEKGETQYF	TGTGCCAGCAGCCAAGCAGGGGAAAAGGGGGAGACCCAGTACTTC
TRBJ2-1	.	TRBV3-1/TRBV3-2	TRBD2	CASSQAGTSGYNEQFF	TGTGCCAGCAGCCAAGCCGGGACTAGCGGCTACAATGAGCAGTTCTTC
TRBJ2-7	once	TRBV5-1	.	CASSLGGFPYEQYF	TGCGCCAGCAGCTTGGGAGGGTTTCCCTACGAGCAGTACTTC
TRBJ1-5	.	TRBV9	.	CASRGGGSHQPQHF	TGTGCCAGCCGCGGGGGGGGGTCGCACCAGCCCCAGCATTTT
TRBJ2-7	.	TRBV7-6	TRBD2	CASSPGTSGTYSYEQYF	TGTGCCAGCAGCCCGGGGACTAGCGGGACCTACTCCTACGAGCAGTACTTC
TRBJ2-1	.	TRBV5-1	TRBD2	CASSGGTSGNNEQFF	TGCGCCAGCAGCGGGGGGACTAGCGGGAACAATGAGCAGTTCTTC
TRBJ1-2	.	TRBV10-3	.	CAINPRDTDSGYTF	TGTGCCATCAACCCCCGGGACACGGACTCTGGCTACACCTTC
TRBJ2-7	.	TRBV20-1	.	CSASSSGQYF	TGCAGTGCTAGTTCCAGCGGGCAGTACTTC
TRBJ1-2	.	TRBV3-1/TRBV3-2	.	CASSRGESDYGYTF	TGTGCCAGCAGCCGTGGGGAGTCAGACTATGGCTACACCTTC
TRBJ1-1	few	TRBV14	TRBD1	CASRPDRGTEAFF	TGTGCCAGCAGACCCGACAGGGGCACTGAAGCTTTCTTT
TRBJ2-6	once	TRBV27	.	CATYQGSGANVLTF	TGTGCCACCTACCAGGGTTCTGGGGCCAACGTCCTGACTTTC
TRBJ1-4	few	TRBV18	.	CASSNYEGVPNEKLFF	TGTGCCAGCTCAAATTATGAGGGGGTACCTAATGAAAAACTGTTTTTT
TRBJ2-1	few	TRBV4-3	.	CASSQETGSYNEQFF	TGCGCCAGCAGCCAAGAAACAGGATCTTACAATGAGCAGTTCTTC
TRBJ1-5	.	TRBV5-6	.	CASSSLAGSQPQHF	TGTGCCAGCAGCTCCTTAGCGGGATCTCAGCCCCAGCATTTT
TRBJ2-4	few	TRBV5-4	.	CASSLRTGEAKNIQYF	TGTGCCAGCAGCTTGAGAACAGGTGAAGCCAAAAACATTCAGTACTTC